The entry below gives a single TCR beta chain sequence along with its context. A universal primer site was created by template switching, with the cDNA bearing unique molecular identifiers. TCRdb processed the 5' RACE reads anew with MiXCR; each CDR3 protein has one entry. The table includes about 430,000 distinct CDR3 sequences, around 18% detected once. The CDR3 spans 14 residues. The V gene's germline CDR1 is SGHVS and CDR2 FNYEAQ. V was clipped by 1 base and J by 2 bases, with 6 bases between them. The entry originates in a study of identical twins. The TCR comes from a man aged 50 to 59 in good health. This chain connects TRBV7-6 to TRBJ1-3; D is uncertain. Sequenced input: naive T cells sorted from blood. The CDR3 nucleotides read TGTGCCAGCAGCTTAGGGACGGCTGGAAACACCATATATTTT. It specifies CASSLGTAGNTIYF.